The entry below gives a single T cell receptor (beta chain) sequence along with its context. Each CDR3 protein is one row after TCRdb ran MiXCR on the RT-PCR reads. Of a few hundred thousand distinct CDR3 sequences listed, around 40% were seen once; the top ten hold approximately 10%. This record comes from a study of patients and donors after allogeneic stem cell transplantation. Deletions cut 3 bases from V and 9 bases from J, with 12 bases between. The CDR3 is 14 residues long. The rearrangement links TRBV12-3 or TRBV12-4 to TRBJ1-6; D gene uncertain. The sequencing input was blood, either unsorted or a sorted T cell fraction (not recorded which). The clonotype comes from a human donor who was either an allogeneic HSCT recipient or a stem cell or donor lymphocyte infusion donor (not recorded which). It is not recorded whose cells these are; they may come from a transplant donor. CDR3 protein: CASSFRALGSPLHF. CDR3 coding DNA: TGTGCCAGCAGTTTCCGGGCCCTGGGTTCACCCCTCCACTTT.